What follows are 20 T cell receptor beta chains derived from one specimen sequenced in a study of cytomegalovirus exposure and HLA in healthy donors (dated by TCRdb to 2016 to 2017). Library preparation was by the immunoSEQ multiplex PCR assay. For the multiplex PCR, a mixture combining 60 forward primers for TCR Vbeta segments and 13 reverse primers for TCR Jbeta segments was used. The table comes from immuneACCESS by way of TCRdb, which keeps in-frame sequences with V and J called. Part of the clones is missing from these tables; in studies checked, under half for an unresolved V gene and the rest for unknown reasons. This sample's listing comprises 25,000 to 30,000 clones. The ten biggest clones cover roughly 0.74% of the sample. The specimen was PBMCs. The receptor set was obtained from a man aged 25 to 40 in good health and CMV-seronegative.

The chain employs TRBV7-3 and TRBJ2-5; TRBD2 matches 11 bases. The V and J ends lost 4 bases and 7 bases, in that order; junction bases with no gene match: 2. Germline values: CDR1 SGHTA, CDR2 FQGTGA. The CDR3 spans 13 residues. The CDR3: CASSSGTSGTQYF. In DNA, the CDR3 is TGTGCCAGCAGCTCCGGGACTAGCGGGACCCAGTACTTC.

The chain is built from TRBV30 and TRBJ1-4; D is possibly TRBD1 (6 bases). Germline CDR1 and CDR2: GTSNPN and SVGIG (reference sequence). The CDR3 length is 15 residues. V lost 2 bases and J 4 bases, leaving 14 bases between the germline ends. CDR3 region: CAWSTTGLGNEKLFF. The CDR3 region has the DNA TGTGCCTGGAGTACAACAGGGTTGGGTAATGAAAAACTGTTTTTT. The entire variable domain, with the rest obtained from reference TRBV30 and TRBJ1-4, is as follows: SQTIHQWPATLVQPVGSPLSLECTVEGTSNPNLYWYRQAAGRGLQLLFYSVGIGQISSEVPQNLSASRPQDRQFILSSKKLLLSDSGFYLCAWSTTGLGNEKLFFGSGTQLSVL.

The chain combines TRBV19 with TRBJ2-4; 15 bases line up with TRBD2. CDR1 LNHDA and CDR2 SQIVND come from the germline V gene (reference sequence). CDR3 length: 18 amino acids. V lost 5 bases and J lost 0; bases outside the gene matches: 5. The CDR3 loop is CASSQQGLAGGAKNIQYF. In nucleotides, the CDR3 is TGTGCCAGTAGTCAACAGGGACTAGCGGGAGGAGCCAAAAACATTCAGTACTTC. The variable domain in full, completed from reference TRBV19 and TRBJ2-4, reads DGGITQSPKYLFRKEGQNVTLSCEQNLNHDAMYWYRQDPGQGLRLIYYSQIVNDFQKGDIAEGYSVSREKKESFPLTVTSAQKNPTAFYLCASSQQGLAGGAKNIQYFGAGTRLSVL.

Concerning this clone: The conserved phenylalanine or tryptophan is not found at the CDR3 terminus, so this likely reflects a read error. CDR3 nucleotide sequence: TGTGCCAGCTCACCACGAGGGGGCAATCAGCCCCAGCATCTT. This translates into CASSPRGGNQPQHL. V is TRBV18 and J is TRBJ1-5, with a tentative D call TRBD1 (5 bases). The V end was cut by 1 base, the J end by 2 bases, with 6 bases between. The CDR3 is 14 amino acids. Looked up from germline, CDR1 is KGHSH and CDR2 is LQKENI.

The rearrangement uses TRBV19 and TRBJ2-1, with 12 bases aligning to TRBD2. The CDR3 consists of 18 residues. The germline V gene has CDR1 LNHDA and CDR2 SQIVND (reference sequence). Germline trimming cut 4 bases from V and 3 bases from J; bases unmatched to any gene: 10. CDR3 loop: CASSRRTGTSGFYNEQFF. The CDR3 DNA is TGTGCCAGTAGTAGACGCACCGGGACTAGCGGGTTCTACAATGAGCAGTTCTTC.

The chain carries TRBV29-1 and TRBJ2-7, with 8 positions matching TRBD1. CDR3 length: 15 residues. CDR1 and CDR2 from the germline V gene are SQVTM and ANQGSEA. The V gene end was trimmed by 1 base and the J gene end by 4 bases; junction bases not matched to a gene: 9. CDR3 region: CSVEGQGQANYEQYF. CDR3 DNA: TGCAGCGTTGAAGGGCAGGGACAGGCCAATTACGAGCAGTACTTC.

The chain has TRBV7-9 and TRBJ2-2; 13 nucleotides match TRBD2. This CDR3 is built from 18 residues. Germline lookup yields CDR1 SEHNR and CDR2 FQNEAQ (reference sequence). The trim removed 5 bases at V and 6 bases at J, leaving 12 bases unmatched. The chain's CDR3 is CASSKGLAGWMDPGELFF. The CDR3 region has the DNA TGTGCCAGCAGCAAGGGACTAGCGGGATGGATGGACCCCGGGGAGCTGTTTTTT.

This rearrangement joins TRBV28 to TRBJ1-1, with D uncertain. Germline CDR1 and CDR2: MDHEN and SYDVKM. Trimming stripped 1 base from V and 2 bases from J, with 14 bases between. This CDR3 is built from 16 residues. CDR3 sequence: CASSLLGGSGNTEAFF. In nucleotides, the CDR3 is TGTGCCAGCAGTTTATTGGGAGGGTCAGGAAACACTGAAGCTTTCTTT.

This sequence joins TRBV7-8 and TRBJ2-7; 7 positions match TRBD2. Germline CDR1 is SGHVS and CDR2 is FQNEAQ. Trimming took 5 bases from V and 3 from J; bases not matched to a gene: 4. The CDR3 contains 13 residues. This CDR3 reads CASSQLAVYEQYF. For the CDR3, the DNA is TGTGCCAGCAGCCAGCTAGCGGTCTACGAGCAGTACTTC.

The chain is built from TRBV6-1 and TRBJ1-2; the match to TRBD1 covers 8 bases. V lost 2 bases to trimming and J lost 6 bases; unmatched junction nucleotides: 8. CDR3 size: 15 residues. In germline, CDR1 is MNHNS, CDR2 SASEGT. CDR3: CASSEPRTGRDGYTF. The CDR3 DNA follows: TGTGCCAGCAGTGAACCCAGGACAGGGAGAGATGGCTACACCTTC.

The CDR3 coding sequence is TGTGCCAGCAGTTCCTGGACAGCCTACGAGCAGTACTTC. It translates to CASSSWTAYEQYF. This chain joins TRBV28 and TRBJ2-7, with a weak D call TRBD1 (6 bases). The CDR3 runs 13 residues. Deletions cut 4 bases from V and 2 bases from J, with 9 bases between. Germline V gene sequence: CDR1 MDHEN, CDR2 SYDVKM.

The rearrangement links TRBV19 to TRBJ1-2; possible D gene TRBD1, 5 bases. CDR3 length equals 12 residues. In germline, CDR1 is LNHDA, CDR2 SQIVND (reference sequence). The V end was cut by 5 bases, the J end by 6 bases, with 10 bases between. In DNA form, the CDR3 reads TGTGCCAGTAGTCCAGGGTTAGATGGCTACACCTTC. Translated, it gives CASSPGLDGYTF.

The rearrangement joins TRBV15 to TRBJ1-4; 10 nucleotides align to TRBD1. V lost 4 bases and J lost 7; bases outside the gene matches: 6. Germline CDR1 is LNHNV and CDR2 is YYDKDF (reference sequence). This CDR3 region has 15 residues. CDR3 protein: CATSTWTGGVEKLFF. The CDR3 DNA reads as TGTGCCACCAGCACTTGGACAGGGGGTGTTGAAAAACTGTTTTTT.

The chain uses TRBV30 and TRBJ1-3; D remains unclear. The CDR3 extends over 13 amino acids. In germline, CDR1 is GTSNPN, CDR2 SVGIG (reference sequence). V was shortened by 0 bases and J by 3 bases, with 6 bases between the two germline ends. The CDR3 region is CAWSVSGGNTIYF. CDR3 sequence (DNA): TGTGCCTGGAGTGTTTCAGGTGGAAACACCATATATTTT.

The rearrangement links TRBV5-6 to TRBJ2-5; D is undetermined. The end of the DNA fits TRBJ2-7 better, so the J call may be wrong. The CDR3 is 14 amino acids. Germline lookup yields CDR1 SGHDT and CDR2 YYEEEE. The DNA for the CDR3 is TGTGCCAGCAGCTTGCCGACTCCTCCCTACGAGCAGTACTTC. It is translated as CASSLPTPPYEQYF.

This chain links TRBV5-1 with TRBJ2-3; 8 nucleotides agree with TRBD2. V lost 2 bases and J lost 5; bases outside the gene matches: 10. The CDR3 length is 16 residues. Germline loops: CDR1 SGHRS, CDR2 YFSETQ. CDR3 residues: CASSFGAGLVRDTQYF. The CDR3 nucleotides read TGCGCCAGCAGCTTCGGCGCGGGACTAGTAAGAGATACGCAGTATTTT.

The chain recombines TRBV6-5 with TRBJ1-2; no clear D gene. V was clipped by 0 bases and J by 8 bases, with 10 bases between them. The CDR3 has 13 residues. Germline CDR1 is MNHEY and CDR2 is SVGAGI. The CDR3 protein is CASSYSRREGYTF. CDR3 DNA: TGTGCCAGCAGTTACTCTCGCCGGGAGGGCTACACCTTC.

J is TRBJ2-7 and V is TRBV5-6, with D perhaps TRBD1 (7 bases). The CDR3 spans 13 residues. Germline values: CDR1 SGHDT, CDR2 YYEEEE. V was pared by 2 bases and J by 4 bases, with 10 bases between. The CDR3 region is CASSLPGGYEQYF. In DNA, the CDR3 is TGTGCCAGCAGCTTACCAGGGGGGTACGAGCAGTACTTC.

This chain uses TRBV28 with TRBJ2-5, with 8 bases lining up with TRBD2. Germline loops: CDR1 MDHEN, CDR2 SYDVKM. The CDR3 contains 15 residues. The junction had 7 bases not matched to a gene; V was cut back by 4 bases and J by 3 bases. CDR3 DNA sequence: TGTGCCAGCAGTTCGCCGGGGGGGGGCGAAGAGACCCAGTACTTC. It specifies CASSSPGGGEETQYF.

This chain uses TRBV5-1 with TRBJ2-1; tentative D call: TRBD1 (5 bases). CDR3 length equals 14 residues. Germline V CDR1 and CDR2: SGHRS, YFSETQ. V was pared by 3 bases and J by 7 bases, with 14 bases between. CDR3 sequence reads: CASSSSQGWNEQFF. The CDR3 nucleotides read TGCGCCAGCAGCTCGAGTCAGGGTTGGAATGAGCAGTTCTTC.